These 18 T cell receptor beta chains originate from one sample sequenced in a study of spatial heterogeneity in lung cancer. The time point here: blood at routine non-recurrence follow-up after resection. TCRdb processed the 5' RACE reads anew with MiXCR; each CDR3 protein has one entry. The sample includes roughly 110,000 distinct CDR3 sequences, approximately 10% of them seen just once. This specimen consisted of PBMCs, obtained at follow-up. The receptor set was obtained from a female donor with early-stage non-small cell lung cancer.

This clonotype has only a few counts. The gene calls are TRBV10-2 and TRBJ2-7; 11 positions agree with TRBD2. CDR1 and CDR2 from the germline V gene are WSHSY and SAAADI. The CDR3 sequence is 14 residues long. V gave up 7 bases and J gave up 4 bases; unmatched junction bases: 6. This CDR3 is CASKLAGVRYEQYF. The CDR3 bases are TGCGCCAGCAAACTAGCGGGAGTAAGGTACGAGCAGTACTTC.

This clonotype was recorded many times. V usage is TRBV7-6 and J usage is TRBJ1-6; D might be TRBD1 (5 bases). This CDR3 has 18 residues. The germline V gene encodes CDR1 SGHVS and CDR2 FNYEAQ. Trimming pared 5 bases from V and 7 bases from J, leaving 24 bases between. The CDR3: CASSLGSGPTEMNSPLHF. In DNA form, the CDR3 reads TGTGCCAGCAGCCTCGGATCGGGCCCGACAGAAATGAATTCACCCCTCCACTTT.

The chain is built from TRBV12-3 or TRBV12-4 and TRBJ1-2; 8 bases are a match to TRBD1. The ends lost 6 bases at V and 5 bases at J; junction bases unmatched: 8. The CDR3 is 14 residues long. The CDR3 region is CASREGQGWYGYTF. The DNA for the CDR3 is TGTGCCAGCAGGGAAGGACAGGGCTGGTATGGCTACACCTTC.

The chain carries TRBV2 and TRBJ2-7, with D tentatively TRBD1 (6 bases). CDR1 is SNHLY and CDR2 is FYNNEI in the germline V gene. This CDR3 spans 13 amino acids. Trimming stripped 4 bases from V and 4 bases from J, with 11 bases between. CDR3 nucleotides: TGTGCCAGCAGTGCTCAGGGGCCTTACGAGCAGTACTTC. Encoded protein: CASSAQGPYEQYF.

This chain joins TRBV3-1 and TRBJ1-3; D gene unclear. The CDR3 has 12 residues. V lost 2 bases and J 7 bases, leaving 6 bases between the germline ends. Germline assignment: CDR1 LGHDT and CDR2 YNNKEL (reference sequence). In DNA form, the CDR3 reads TGTGCCAGCAGCCAACCCCCCAACACCATATATTTT. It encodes CASSQPPNTIYF.

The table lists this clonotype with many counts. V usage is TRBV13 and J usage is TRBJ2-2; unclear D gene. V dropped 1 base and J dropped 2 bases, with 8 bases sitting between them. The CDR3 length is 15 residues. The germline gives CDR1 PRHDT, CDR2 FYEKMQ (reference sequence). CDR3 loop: CASSLVGDNTGELFF. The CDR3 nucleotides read TGTGCCAGCAGCTTAGTCGGAGACAACACCGGGGAGCTGTTTTTT. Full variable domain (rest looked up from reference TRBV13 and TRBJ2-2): AAGVIQSPRHLIKEKRETATLKCYPIPRHDTVYWYQQGPGQDPQFLISFYEKMQSDKGSIPDRFSAQQFSDYHSELNMSSLELGDSALYFCASSLVGDNTGELFFGEGSRLTVL.

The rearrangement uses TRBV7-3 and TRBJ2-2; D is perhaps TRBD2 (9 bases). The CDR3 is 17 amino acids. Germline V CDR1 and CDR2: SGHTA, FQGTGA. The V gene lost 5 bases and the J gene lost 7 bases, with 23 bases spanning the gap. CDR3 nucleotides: TGTGCCAGCAGCCTTGGACAGGGCAGAGCGGGAGGCGGGGAGCTGTTTTTT. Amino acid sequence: CASSLGQGRAGGGELFF.

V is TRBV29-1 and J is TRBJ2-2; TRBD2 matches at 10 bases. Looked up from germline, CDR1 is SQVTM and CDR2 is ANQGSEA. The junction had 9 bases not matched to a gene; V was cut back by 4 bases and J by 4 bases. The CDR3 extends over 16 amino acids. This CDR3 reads CSVAQIAGGTTGELFF. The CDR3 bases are TGCAGCGTTGCCCAAATAGCGGGAGGCACCACCGGGGAGCTGTTTTTT.

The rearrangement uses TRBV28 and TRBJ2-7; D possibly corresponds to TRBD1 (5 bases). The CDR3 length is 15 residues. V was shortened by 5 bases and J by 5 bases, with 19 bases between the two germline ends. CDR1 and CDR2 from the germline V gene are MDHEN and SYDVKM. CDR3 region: CASSPNLSGYHEQYF. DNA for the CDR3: TGTGCCAGCAGTCCCAATTTGTCAGGGTACCACGAGCAGTACTTC. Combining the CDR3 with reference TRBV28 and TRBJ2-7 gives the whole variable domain DVKVTQSSRYLVKRTGEKVFLECVQDMDHENMFWYRQDPGLGLRLIYFSYDVKMKEKGDIPEGYSVSREKKERFSLILESASTNQTSMYLCASSPNLSGYHEQYFGPGTRLTVT.

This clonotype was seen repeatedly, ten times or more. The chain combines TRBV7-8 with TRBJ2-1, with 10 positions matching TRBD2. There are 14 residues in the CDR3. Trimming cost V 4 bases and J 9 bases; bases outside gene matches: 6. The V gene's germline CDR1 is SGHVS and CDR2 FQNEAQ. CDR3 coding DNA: TGTGCCAGCAGCTCTAGCGGGAGAGGCGTTGAGCAGTTCTTC. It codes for CASSSSGRGVEQFF.

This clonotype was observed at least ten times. CDR3 sequence (DNA): TGCAGTGCTAGTCCCCACCATGAAGCTTTCTTT. This sequence encodes CSASPHHEAFF. V and J are TRBV20-1 and TRBJ1-1, with no clear D. Germline CDR1 is DFQATT and CDR2 is SNEGSKA (reference sequence). V lost 3 bases and J lost 7, with 9 bases in between. This CDR3 has 11 residues.

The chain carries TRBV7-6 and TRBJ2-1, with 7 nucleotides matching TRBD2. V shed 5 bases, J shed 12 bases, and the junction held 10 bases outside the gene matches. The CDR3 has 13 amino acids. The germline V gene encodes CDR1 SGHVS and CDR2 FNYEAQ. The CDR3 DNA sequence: TGTGCCAGCAGCGACTTTACTAGCGCGGGGCAGTTCTTC. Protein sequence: CASSDFTSAGQFF.

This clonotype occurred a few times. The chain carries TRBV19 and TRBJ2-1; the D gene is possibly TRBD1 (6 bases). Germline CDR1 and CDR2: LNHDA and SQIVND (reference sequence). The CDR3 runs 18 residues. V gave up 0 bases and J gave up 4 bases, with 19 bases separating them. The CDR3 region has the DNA TGTGCCAGTAGTATAGATCTCTCGACAGGCTTTCCTTACAATGAGCAGTTCTTC. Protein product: CASSIDLSTGFPYNEQFF.

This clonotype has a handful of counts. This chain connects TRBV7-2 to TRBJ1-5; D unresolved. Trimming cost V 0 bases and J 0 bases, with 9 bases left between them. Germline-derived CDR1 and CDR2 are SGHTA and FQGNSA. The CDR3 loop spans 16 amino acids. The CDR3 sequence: CASSLAAPYSNQPQHF. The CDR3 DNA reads TGTGCCAGCAGCTTAGCCGCCCCCTATAGCAATCAGCCCCAGCATTTT.

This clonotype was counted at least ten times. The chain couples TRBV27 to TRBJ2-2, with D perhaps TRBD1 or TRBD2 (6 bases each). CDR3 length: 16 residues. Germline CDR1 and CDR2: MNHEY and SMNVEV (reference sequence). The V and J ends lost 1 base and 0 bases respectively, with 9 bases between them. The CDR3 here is CASSLYGGANTGELFF. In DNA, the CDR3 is TGTGCCAGCAGTTTATACGGGGGCGCGAACACCGGGGAGCTGTTTTTT.

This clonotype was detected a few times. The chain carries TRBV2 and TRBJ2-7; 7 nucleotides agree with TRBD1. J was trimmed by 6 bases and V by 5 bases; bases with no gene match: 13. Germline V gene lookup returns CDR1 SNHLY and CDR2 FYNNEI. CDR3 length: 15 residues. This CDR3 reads CASSLRDSPLFEQYF. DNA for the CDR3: TGTGCCAGCAGTCTCCGGGACAGCCCTCTTTTCGAGCAGTACTTC.

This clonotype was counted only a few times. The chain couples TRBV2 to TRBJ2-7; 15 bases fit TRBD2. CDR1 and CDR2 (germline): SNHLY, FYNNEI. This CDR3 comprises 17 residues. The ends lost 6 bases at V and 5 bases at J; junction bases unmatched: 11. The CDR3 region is CASSVGGLAGGLDEQYF. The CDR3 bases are TGTGCCAGCAGCGTTGGTGGACTAGCGGGAGGGCTCGACGAGCAGTACTTC. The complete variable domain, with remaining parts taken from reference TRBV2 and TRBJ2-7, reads EPEVTQTPSHQVTQMGQEVILRCVPISNHLYFYWYRQILGQKVEFLVSFYNNEISEKSEIFDDQFSVERPDGSNFTLKIRSTKLEDSAMYFCASSVGGLAGGLDEQYFGPGTRLTVT.

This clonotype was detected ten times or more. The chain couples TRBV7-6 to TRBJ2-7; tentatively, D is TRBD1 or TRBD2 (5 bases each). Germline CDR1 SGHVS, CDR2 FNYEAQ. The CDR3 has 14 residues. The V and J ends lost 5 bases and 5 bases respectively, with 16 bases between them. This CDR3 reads CASSPIWDHHEQYF. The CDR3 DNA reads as TGTGCCAGCAGCCCGATATGGGACCACCACGAGCAGTACTTC.